This record looks at one TCR beta chain sequence and its context. In every patient, relapse followed autologous stem cell transplantation, while exposure to brentuximab vedotin differed. V was pared by 3 bases and J by 3 bases, with 5 bases of the junction left unmatched. The germline V gene has CDR1 MNHNY and CDR2 SVGAGI (reference sequence). CDR3 length equals 14 residues. The data were produced by immunoSEQ multiplex PCR, yet TCRdb's version contains in-frame clones alone and is incomplete. The table lists more than 140,000 clones, 78% of them singletons. These data come from a study of PD-1 blockade in classical Hodgkin lymphoma.

The clonotype originates from a human donor with classical Hodgkin lymphoma. This specimen was peripheral blood mononuclear cells (PBMCs), taken before the second cycle of nivolumab. The chain carries TRBV6-6 and TRBJ2-7; 7 bases map to TRBD2. The CDR3 reads CASSYPGGNYEQYF. The CDR3 DNA sequence: TGTGCCAGCAGTTATCCCGGGGGGAACTACGAGCAGTACTTC.